This T cell receptor (beta chain) is from a study of regulatory T cells in long-lasting Graves disease. Study results and caveats: Persistent-disease Graves' patients showed less TCR diversity than new cases.

This clonotype was observed many times. The antigen remains unidentified. Arm-PCR of CDR3 regions and iRepertoire HTBI primers were the basis on which TCR beta libraries were built. Each CDR3 protein is one row after TCRdb ran MiXCR on the multiplex PCR reads. Of 450,000 or so distinct CDR3 sequences in the sample, roughly 20% are singletons; the top ten hold 6.5% to 10%. The CDR3 has 12 amino acids. The germline V gene encodes CDR1 MNHGY and CDR2 SVAAGI. The V and J ends lost 3 bases and 6 bases respectively, with 9 bases between them. The sample's time point: persistent/refractory GD, antithyroid drugs over 5 years with positive TRAb. PBMC-extracted RNA yielded the TCR library.

The input for sequencing was peripheral blood mononuclear cells (PBMCs), taken when the disease was refractory, from a patient treated with antithyroid drugs. The sequence was collected from a female donor with Graves disease. J is TRBJ2-7 and V is TRBV6-9, with D hard to call. CDR3 amino acids: CASSYGLGEQYF. The CDR3 DNA reads TGTGCCAGCAGTTACGGGTTGGGCGAGCAGTACTTC.